The next 16 T cell receptor beta chains were all read from a single sample in a study of CD8 T cells in Susac syndrome. The RNA input was roughly 0.45 to 1 ug, and it was reverse transcribed with random hexamers. TCRdb analysed the immunoSEQ multiplex PCR reads with MiXCR anew, one entry per CDR3 protein. Seen here are 90,000 to 150,000 distinct CDR3 sequences, around 94% observed once, and the top ten hold roughly 0.098%. Sequenced sample: CD4+ T cells from PBMCs. Receptor source: a human donor in good health.

DNA of the CDR3: TGTGCCAGCAGCCAATACCTAGCAGGGAGATATAATACGCAGTATTTT. Its translation is CASSQYLAGRYNTQYF. V and J are TRBV3-1 and TRBJ2-3; the D call may be TRBD1 or TRBD2 (5 bases each). The CDR3 totals 16 residues. V lost 2 bases and J 7 bases, leaving 19 bases between the germline ends. CDR1 and CDR2 from the germline V gene are LGHDT and YNNKEL (reference sequence).

The chain is built from TRBV12-3 or TRBV12-4 and TRBJ2-1; 12 nucleotides align to TRBD2. V trimming: 6 bases; J trimming: 4 bases; junction bases outside the gene matches: 4. The CDR3 length is 15 residues. CDR3 DNA: TGTGCCAGCAGCTCTACTAGCGGGAGGTACAATGAGCAGTTCTTC. The encoded protein is CASSSTSGRYNEQFF.

V is TRBV2 and J is TRBJ1-1; possible D gene TRBD1, 5 bases. Germline V lookup: CDR1 SNHLY, CDR2 FYNNEI. The CDR3 runs 14 residues. V dropped 2 bases and J dropped 4 bases, with 11 bases sitting between them. In DNA form, the CDR3 reads TGTGCCAGCAGTGAATTCCAGGGAGGCACTGAAGCTTTCTTT. Protein product: CASSEFQGGTEAFF.

V gene TRBV29-1 combines with J gene TRBJ2-1; TRBD1 is a possible D gene (7 bases). Germline CDR1 reads SQVTM; CDR2 reads ANQGSEA. Trimming left V 7 bases short and J 8 bases short, with 15 bases between. CDR3 length equals 12 residues. The CDR3 loop reads CSAYRGGDEQFF. The CDR3 DNA reads as TGCAGCGCCTACAGGGGAGGCGATGAGCAGTTCTTC.

The V gene is TRBV27, the J gene TRBJ2-7; D call uncertain. CDR1 is MNHEY and CDR2 is SMNVEV in the germline V gene (reference sequence). V dropped 6 bases and J dropped 2 bases, with 14 bases sitting between them. CDR3 size: 14 residues. The CDR3 bases are TGTGCCAGCAGCTTACGTGGGCAGGCCTACGAGCAGTACTTC. This gives the protein CASSLRGQAYEQYF.

The chain is built from TRBV29-1 and TRBJ2-1, with 7 bases aligning to TRBD2. This CDR3 comprises 12 residues. Per germline, CDR1 SQVTM and CDR2 ANQGSEA. V lost 7 bases, J lost 6 bases, and 6 bases stayed unmatched. CDR3 residues: CSGGGVGNEQFF. The CDR3 DNA reads TGCAGCGGGGGGGGTGTGGGCAATGAGCAGTTCTTC.

This rearrangement joins TRBV30 to TRBJ2-7; D remains ambiguous. V was pared by 7 bases and J by 2 bases, with 9 bases between. The CDR3 is made up of 11 amino acids. Germline V gene data show CDR1 as GTSNPN and CDR2 as SVGIG (reference sequence). CDR3 sequence (DNA): TGTGCCTCCCAGGTTACCTACGAGCAGTACTTC. The encoded protein is CASQVTYEQYF.

The sample holds one count of this clonotype. The CDR3 DNA reads as TGTGCCAGCAGCTTAGGACTAGCGGGGAAAGGGGAGCAGTACTTC. Amino acid sequence: CASSLGLAGKGEQYF. The V call is TRBV7-2, the J call TRBJ2-7, with 11 bases aligning to TRBD2. Germline V lookup: CDR1 SGHTA, CDR2 FQGNSA. This CDR3 is built from 15 residues. V trimming: 1 base; J trimming: 7 bases; junction bases outside the gene matches: 6. Combining the CDR3 with reference TRBV7-2 and TRBJ2-7 gives the whole variable domain GAGVSQSPSNKVTEKGKDVELRCDPISGHTALYWYRQSLGQGLEFLIYFQGNSAPDKSGLPSDRFSAERTGGSVSTLTIQRTQQEDSAVYLCASSLGLAGKGEQYFGPGTRLTVT.

CDR3 bases: TGTGCCAGCAGTTTCCTAGGCTACGAGCAGTACTTC. As protein: CASSFLGYEQYF. The V gene is TRBV12-3 or TRBV12-4, the J gene TRBJ2-7; D not certain. V lost 3 bases to trimming and J lost 3 bases, with 6 bases between them. CDR3 length: 12 residues.

This sequence joins TRBV11-2 and TRBJ2-1; 9 nucleotides agree with TRBD1. The CDR3 contains 15 residues. Trimming at V came to 3 bases and at J to 9 bases, leaving 9 bases not matched to a gene. The germline CDR1 and CDR2 sequences are SGHAT and FQNNGV. CDR3 sequence (DNA): TGTGCCAGCAGCTTCCGGGACAGGGACGTTGCTGAGCAGTTCTTC. Translation gives CASSFRDRDVAEQFF. Full variable domain (remainder filled in from reference TRBV11-2 and TRBJ2-1): EAGVAQSPRYKIIEKRQSVAFWCNPISGHATLYWYQQILGQGPKLLIQFQNNGVVDDSQLPKDRFSAERLKGVDSTLKIQPAKLEDSAVYLCASSFRDRDVAEQFFGPGTRLTVL.

J is TRBJ1-1 and V is TRBV20-1; D perhaps matches TRBD1 (5 bases). The CDR3 runs 15 residues. The V and J ends lost 7 bases and 2 bases respectively, with 20 bases between them. The germline V gene encodes CDR1 DFQATT and CDR2 SNEGSKA (reference sequence). CDR3 protein: CSVREGGGGNTEAFF. The CDR3 nucleotides are TGCAGTGTCAGAGAGGGCGGGGGGGGAAACACTGAAGCTTTCTTT.

The V gene is TRBV29-1, the J gene TRBJ1-2, with D tentatively TRBD1 (6 bases). Trimming shortened V by 6 bases and J by 6 bases, and 11 bases separated the two germline ends. The CDR3 has 11 residues. Germline CDR1 and CDR2: SQVTM and ANQGSEA. CDR3 bases: TGCAGCGTGGCCGGACAGAATGGCTACACCTTC. Protein product: CSVAGQNGYTF. Full variable domain (outside the CDR3, taken from reference TRBV29-1 and TRBJ1-2): SAVISQKPSRDICQRGTSLTIQCQVDSQVTMMFWYRQQPGQSLTLIATANQGSEATYESGFVIDKFPISRPNLTFSTLTVSNMSPEDSSIYLCSVAGQNGYTFGSGTRLTVV.

The V gene is TRBV20-1, the J gene TRBJ2-5; 9 positions match TRBD2. The CDR3 sequence is 15 residues long. The germline V gene encodes CDR1 DFQATT and CDR2 SNEGSKA (reference sequence). The trim removed 5 bases at V and 5 bases at J, leaving 12 bases unmatched. The CDR3 DNA reads TGCAGTGCTCCCGATGTAGCGGGAGCCGTGGAGACCCAGTACTTC. This sequence encodes CSAPDVAGAVETQYF.

This clonotype has only one observation. The J gene is TRBJ2-3, the V gene TRBV24-1; perhaps D is TRBD1 or TRBD2 (5 bases each). Germline V lookup: CDR1 KGHDR, CDR2 SFDVKD. Trimming took off 9 bases at V and 2 bases at J, with 8 bases between the two ends. The CDR3 consists of 12 residues. CDR3 amino acids: CATAGTTDTQYF. The CDR3 DNA reads as TGTGCCACCGCCGGGACCACAGATACGCAGTATTTT.

The CDR3 spells CATSPSGTSESYNEQFF. CDR3 coding DNA: TGTGCCACCAGTCCTAGCGGGACTAGCGAGTCCTACAATGAGCAGTTCTTC. The gene calls are TRBV24-1 and TRBJ2-1; 10 nucleotides match TRBD2. This CDR3 spans 17 amino acids. The V segment lost 6 bases and the J segment 1 base; nucleotides outside the gene matches: 8. Germline V gene sequence: CDR1 KGHDR, CDR2 SFDVKD.

This chain joins TRBV6-5 and TRBJ1-3; unclear D gene. The V gene lost 2 bases and the J gene lost 2 bases, with 7 bases spanning the gap. This CDR3 is 14 amino acids long. Germline V gene sequence: CDR1 MNHEY, CDR2 SVGAGI. The CDR3 region is CASSYGDAGNTIYF. CDR3 nucleotide sequence: TGTGCCAGCAGTTACGGAGACGCTGGAAACACCATATATTTT.